This T cell receptor beta chain is from a study of OX40 agonist ivuxolimab in advanced cancers. Study information: In this cohort, patients received ivuxolimab, an agonistic anti-OX40 (CD134) antibody. Intravenous ivuxolimab was administered to patients every 2 weeks at 0.01 to 10 mg/kg. Study-wide results and caveats: Expanded clones belonging to CD8+ T cells outnumbered, on average, those of CD4+.

The J segment lost 6 bases and the V segment lost 5 bases, leaving 9 bases of the junction unmatched. CDR1 and CDR2 (germline): SNHLY, FYNNEI. This CDR3 has 15 residues. On this clone itself: The antigen is unknown.

Data came from immunoSEQ multiplex PCR; TCRdb stores just in-frame clones and leaves some out. The sample lists approximately 84,000 clones, approximately 90% seen once, with 0.43% in the top ten. The TCR sequence derives from an adult with an advanced solid tumor such as melanoma, head and neck, liver or kidney cancer. The chain employs TRBV2 and TRBJ2-1; 8 bases map to TRBD2. The sequences come from CD4+ or CD8+ T cells sorted from blood, collected in a trial of the OX40 agonist ivuxolimab. The CDR3 is CASSRQTGGRNEQFF. The CDR3 DNA is TGTGCCAGCAGTCGTCAAACGGGGGGGCGCAATGAGCAGTTCTTC.